These T cell receptor beta chains were read from a single sample in a study of CD8 T cells in ankylosing spondylitis. TCRdb re-derived calls from the 5' RACE reads in MiXCR, one entry per CDR3 protein. The sample records under 200,000 distinct CDR3 sequences, under 14% being singletons. Sample: blood, either unsorted or a sorted T cell fraction (not recorded which). Source of these receptors: a male donor with ankylosing spondylitis or in good health (not recorded which). The conserved cysteine and the conserved F or W are not part of the CDR3 here. Clone sizes are given selectively: once, few, many, or a class where the clone is expanded.

abundance	v_gene	j_gene	CDR3aa
few	TRBV27	TRBJ2-1	ASLGGPNEQF
many	TRBV5-1	TRBJ2-1	ASSLGGRFDEQF
NA	TRBV12-3/TRBV12-4	TRBJ1-2	ASSYGDRGNYGYT
many	TRBV12-3/TRBV12-4	TRBJ2-1	ASREQGAPYNEQF
NA	TRBV6-5	TRBJ2-1	ASSYLAGGPNEQF
many	TRBV20-1	TRBJ1-2	SANRDTGYT
many	TRBV4-3	TRBJ2-3	ASSQEARGVDTQY
many	TRBV3-1	TRBJ1-3	ASSRIDWDTIY
many	TRBV6-1	TRBJ1-1	ASTRRAIEHEAF
many	TRBV14	TRBJ2-3	ASSPSGLADLTDTQY
few	TRBV19	TRBJ1-2	ASSIEGARSNYGYT
many	TRBV5-8	TRBJ2-2	ASSSGPNTGELF
many	TRBV6-1	TRBJ1-4	ASRGQGGGEKLF
few	TRBV4-1	TRBJ2-1	ASSQEETSGGHNEQF
many	TRBV6-6	TRBJ1-1	ASTPRRDTEAF
NA	TRBV4-3	TRBJ2-5	ASSQGTAQETQY
many	TRBV12-3/TRBV12-4	TRBJ2-7	ASTPGHSSYEQY
many	TRBV4-3	TRBJ2-3	ASSQERGDTDTQY
many	TRBV20-1	TRBJ1-4	SAKQGRLNEKLF
many	TRBV4-3	TRBJ2-3	ASSQGGRGTDTQY
NA	TRBV12-3/TRBV12-4	TRBJ2-3	ASSLMAGASDTQY
NA	TRBV25-1	TRBJ2-1	ASSELAGGWHNEQF
many	TRBV5-1	TRBJ2-3	ASSRLADTDTQY
many	TRBV14	TRBJ2-2	ASSFYTGELF
NA	TRBV20-1	TRBJ2-2	SAETIITGELF
many	TRBV20-1	TRBJ1-5	SARTGQGGQPQH
many	TRBV20-1	TRBJ1-1	SAQTPGTGLTEAF
many	TRBV3-1	TRBJ2-3	ASSQVAGVSDTQY
few	TRBV5-4	TRBJ2-1	ASSLRTSGNNEQF
many	TRBV24-1	TRBJ2-3	ATSDPVVAPDTQY
NA	TRBV11-1	TRBJ2-1	ASSLGTSGLLLYNEQF
many	TRBV9	TRBJ1-5	ASSVTGGADQPQH
many	TRBV9	TRBJ2-1	ASSVQRVMGQQF
NA	TRBV6-5	TRBJ2-3	ASSFRQGRADTQY
NA	TRBV7-6	TRBJ2-3	ASSLRAATDTQY
many	TRBV11-2	TRBJ2-1	ASSSPRKRTYNEQF
NA	TRBV30	TRBJ1-6	AWSGGQFNSPLH
NA	TRBV5-1	TRBJ1-5	ASSLQGEVNQPQH
many	TRBV6-1	TRBJ1-2	ASSVSGGNYGYT
many	TRBV21-1	TRBJ2-7	ASSKGQFYEQY
many	TRBV20-1	TRBJ2-7	SACPMTGSIHEQY
few	TRBV7-2	TRBJ1-4	ASSLTRANEKLF
many	TRBV5-1	TRBJ1-1	ASSLIGQGDTEAF
many	TRBV4-1	TRBJ2-2	ASSQDWLARPTGELF
NA	TRBV6-1	TRBJ2-2	ASRLPGQATGELF
many	TRBV5-1	TRBJ2-7	ASSKGLADYEQY
many	TRBV7-8	TRBJ2-5	ASSLGLLGLAGSRETQY
many	TRBV3-1	TRBJ2-1	ASSQVPNSEQF
many	TRBV7-9	TRBJ2-3	ASSLAQGTTTDTQY
few	TRBV5-1	TRBJ2-2	ASSPRTSGPTGELF
NA	TRBV11-2	TRBJ2-3	ASSLVGTGTDTQY
many	TRBV12-3/TRBV12-4	TRBJ2-3	ASSFDVRLFS
few	TRBV12-3/TRBV12-4	TRBJ2-7	ASSASGWGRYEQY
medium-sized	TRBV5-1	TRBJ2-5	ASSLGLARETQY
many	TRBV21-1	TRBJ2-1	ASSKAGPRPDEQF